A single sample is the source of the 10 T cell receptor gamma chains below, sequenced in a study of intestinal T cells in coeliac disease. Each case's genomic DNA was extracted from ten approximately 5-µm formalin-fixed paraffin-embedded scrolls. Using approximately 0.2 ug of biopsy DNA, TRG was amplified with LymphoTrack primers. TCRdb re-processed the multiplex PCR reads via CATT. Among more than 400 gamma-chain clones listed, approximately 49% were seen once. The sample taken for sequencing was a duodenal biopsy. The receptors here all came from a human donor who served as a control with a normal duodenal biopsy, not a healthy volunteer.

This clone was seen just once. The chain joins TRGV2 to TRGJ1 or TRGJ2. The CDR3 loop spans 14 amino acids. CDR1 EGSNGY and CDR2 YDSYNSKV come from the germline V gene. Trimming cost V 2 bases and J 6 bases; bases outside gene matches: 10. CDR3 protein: CATWDARGIYKKLF. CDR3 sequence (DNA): TGTGCCACCTGGGACGCCCGCGGTATTTATAAGAAACTCTTT.

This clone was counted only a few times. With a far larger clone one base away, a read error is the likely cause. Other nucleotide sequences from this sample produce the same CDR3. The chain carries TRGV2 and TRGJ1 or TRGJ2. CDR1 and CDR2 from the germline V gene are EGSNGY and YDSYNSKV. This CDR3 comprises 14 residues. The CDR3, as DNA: TGTGCCACCTGGGACGGGCTGAATTATTATAAGAAGCTCTTT. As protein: CATWDGLNYYKKLF.

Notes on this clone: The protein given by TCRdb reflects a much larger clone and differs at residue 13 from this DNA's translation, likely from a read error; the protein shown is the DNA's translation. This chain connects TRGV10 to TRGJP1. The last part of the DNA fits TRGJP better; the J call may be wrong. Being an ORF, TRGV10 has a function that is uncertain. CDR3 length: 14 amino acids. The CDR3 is CAAWDLSTGWFKVF. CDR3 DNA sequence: TGTGCTGCGTGGGATTTGAGTACTGGTTGGTTCAAGGTATTT.

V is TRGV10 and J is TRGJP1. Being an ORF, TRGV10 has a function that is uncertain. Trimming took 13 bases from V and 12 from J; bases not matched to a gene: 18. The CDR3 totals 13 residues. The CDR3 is CAGVAMVAGFKIF. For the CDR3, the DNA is TGTGCTGGCGTGGCAATGGTGGCAGGGTTCAAGATATTT.

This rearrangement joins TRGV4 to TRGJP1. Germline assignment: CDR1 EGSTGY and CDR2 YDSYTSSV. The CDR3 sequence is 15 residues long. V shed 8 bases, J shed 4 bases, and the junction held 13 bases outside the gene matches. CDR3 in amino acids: CATLGWPDTGWFKIF. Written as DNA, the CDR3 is TGTGCCACCTTGGGATGGCCCGACACTGGTTGGTTCAAGATATTT.

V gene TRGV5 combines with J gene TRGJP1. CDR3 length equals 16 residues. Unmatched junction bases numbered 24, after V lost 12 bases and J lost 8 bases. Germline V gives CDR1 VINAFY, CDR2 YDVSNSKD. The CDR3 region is CADLGQASGGGWFKIF. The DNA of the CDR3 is TGTGCCGACCTGGGACAGGCAAGTGGAGGGGGTTGGTTCAAGATATTT.

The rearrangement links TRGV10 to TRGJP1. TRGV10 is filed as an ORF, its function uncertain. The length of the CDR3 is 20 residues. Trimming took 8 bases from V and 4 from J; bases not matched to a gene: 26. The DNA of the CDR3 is TGTGCTGCGTGGGAATATACGGACCGAGGGGGAGTCGGCACTGGTTGGTTCAAGATATTT. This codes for CAAWEYTDRGGVGTGWFKIF.

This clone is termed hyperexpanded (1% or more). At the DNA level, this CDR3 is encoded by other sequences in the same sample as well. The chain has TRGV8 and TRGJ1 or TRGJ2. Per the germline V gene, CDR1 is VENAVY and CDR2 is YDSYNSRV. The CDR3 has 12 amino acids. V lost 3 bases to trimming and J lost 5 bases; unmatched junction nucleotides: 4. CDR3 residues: CATWDGDYKKLF. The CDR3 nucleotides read TGTGCCACCTGGGATGGGGATTATAAGAAACTCTTT.

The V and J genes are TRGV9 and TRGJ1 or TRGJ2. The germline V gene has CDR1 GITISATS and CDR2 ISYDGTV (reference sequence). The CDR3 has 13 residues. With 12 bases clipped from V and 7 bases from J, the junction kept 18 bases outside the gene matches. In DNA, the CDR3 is TGTGCCGCTTGTGGGAGGTGCAAATATAAGAAACTCTTT. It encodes CAACGRCKYKKLF.

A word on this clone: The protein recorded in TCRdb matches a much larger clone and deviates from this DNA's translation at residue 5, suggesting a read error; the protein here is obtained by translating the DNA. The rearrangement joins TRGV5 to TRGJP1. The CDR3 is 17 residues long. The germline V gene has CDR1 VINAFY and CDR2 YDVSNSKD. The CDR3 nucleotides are TGTGCCACCTGGAACAGGCAAGTTGGAAGGGGGGGTTGGTTCAAGATATTT. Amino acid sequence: CATWNRQVGRGGWFKIF.